One T cell receptor beta chain is described in this entry. The antigen is not known. The V gene's germline CDR1 is MDHEN and CDR2 SYDVKM. With V trimmed by 5 bases and J by 8 bases, 6 bases remained unmatched. There are 14 residues in the CDR3. This record belongs to a study of cytomegalovirus exposure and HLA in healthy donors. Study-wide results and caveats: A link between a missense DCLRE1C variant and TCR beta V- and J-gene trimming emerged from a later analysis. TCR beta V segments were, for the most part, productive about 87% or about 30% of the time in an earlier analysis. Per a later analysis, about 15,000 TCR beta sequences showed association with HLA alleles at 0.05 false discovery rate.

PCR employed 60 Vbeta and 13 Jbeta primers. Profiled with immunoSEQ multiplex PCR; TCRdb holds only in-frame clones, not every one. This repertoire includes roughly 75,000 clones. This receptor was taken from a boy aged 5-17 years in good health and CMV-seronegative. The chain uses TRBV28 and TRBJ1-6, with 7 bases identical to TRBD1. Sequencing input: PBMCs. CDR3 sequence: CASSPGGVDSPLHF. The CDR3 nucleotides read TGTGCCAGCAGTCCAGGGGGTGTCGATTCACCCCTCCACTTT.